This T cell receptor beta chain was identified during a study of T cells in tumors after PD-1 blockade. Across the study: Patients received pembrolizumab 200 mg every 3 weeks or cemiplimab 350 mg every 2 weeks. Broader study findings: Clonal replacement was seen across treatment, not between pre-treatment samples.

This clone was recorded a few times. Its antigen is still unknown. Libraries were prepared by immunoSEQ multiplex PCR; TCRdb keeps only in-frame clonotypes and omits some of them. The data show about 10,000 clones, with 67% seen just once and 13% held by the top ten. Sequenced material: tumor tissue, taken after anti-PD-1 treatment. The TCR comes from a human donor with basal cell carcinoma.

The CDR3 nucleotides are TGTGCCAGCTCTCTCGACCCGAGGGACACTGAAGCTTTCTTT. This sequence encodes CASSLDPRDTEAFF. V usage is TRBV18 and J usage is TRBJ1-1; D call uncertain. This CDR3 comprises 14 residues. V shed 6 bases and J shed 3 bases, with 14 bases lying between them. Germline V CDR1 and CDR2: KGHSH, LQKENI.